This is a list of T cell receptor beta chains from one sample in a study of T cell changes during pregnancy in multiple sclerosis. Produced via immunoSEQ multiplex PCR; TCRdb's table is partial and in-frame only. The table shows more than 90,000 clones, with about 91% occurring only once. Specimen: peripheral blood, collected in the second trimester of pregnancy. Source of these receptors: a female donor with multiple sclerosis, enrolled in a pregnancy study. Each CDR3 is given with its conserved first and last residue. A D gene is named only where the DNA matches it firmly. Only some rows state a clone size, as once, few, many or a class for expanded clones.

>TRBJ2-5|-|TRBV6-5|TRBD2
TGTGCCAGCAGTCCAAGCCCTAGCGGGGGAATCCAGTACTTC
CASSPSPSGGIQYF
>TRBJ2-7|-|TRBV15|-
TGTGCCACCAGCCCGCGCGGCCTCTACGAGCAGTACTTC
CATSPRGLYEQYF
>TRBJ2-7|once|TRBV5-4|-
TGTGCCAGCAGCTTAGGGAGCTCCTACGAGCAGTACTTC
CASSLGSSYEQYF
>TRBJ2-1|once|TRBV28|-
TGTGCCAGCAGTTTCACGGGACTTCATAACAATGAGCAGTTCTTC
CASSFTGLHNNEQFF
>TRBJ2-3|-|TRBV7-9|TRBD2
TGTGCCAGCAAATCCCCTAGCGGAAAGAGCACAGATACGCAGTATTTT
CASKSPSGKSTDTQYF
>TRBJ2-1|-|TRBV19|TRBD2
TGTGCCAGTAGCGTTAGCGGGAGCTCCTACAATGAGCAGTTCTTC
CASSVSGSSYNEQFF
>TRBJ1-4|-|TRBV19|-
TGTGCCAGTAGTATAGCCGGTTTGACTAATGAAAAACTGTTTTTT
CASSIAGLTNEKLFF
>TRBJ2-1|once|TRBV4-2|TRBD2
TGTGCCAGCAGCCCCCGGACGCGGGAGGGGGCCAATGAGCAGTTCTTC
CASSPRTREGANEQFF
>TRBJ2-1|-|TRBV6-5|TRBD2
TGTGCCAGCAGAGGCCTAGCGGGAGTGGATGAGCAGTTCTTC
CASRGLAGVDEQFF
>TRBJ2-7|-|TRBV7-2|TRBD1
TGTGCCAGCAGCTTAGAGGGGACAGGGTACCGCGAGCAGTACTTC
CASSLEGTGYREQYF
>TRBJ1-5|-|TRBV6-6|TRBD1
TGTGCCAGCTCCGAGGACAGGGTGGATCAGCCCCAGCATTTT
CASSEDRVDQPQHF
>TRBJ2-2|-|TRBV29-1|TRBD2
TGCAGCGTTGGGCCAGGGACTAGCGGTTCCGGGGAGCTGTTTTTT
CSVGPGTSGSGELFF
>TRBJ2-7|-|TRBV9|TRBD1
TGTGCCAGCAGCGTAGACCTCGGGACAGCACCTTACGAGCAGTACTTC
CASSVDLGTAPYEQYF
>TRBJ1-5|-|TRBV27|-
TGTGCCAGCAGTACCACAGGGTACAATCAGCCCCAGCATTTT
CASSTTGYNQPQHF
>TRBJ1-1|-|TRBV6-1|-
TGTGCCATCGTTTACAGGGCCAATACTGAAGCTTTCTTT
CAIVYRANTEAFF
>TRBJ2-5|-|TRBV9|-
TGTGCCAGCAGCGTAGCGGCAGGGAAAGAGACCCAGTACTTC
CASSVAAGKETQYF
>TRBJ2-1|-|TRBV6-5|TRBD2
TGTGCCAGCAGTTACTTAGCGGGGAGGAGGGTCAATGAGCAGTTCTTC
CASSYLAGRRVNEQFF
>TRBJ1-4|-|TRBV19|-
TGTGCCAGTAGTATCTCCCAACGGGACTTTGGTGAAAAACTGTTTTTT
CASSISQRDFGEKLFF
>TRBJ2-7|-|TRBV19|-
TGTGCCAGTAGTATCCAGCGCTCCTACGAGCAGTACTTC
CASSIQRSYEQYF
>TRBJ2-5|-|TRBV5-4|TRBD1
TGTGCCAGCAGCTTCCCTATGGGACAGGGCCAAGAGACCCAGTACTTC
CASSFPMGQGQETQYF
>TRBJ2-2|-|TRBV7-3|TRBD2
TGTGCCAGCAGCTGGGGGGGTCCCGGGGAGCTGTTTTTT
CASSWGGPGELFF
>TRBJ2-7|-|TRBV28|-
TGTGCCAGCAGTCCCCTCCTAGTCGGGGAGCAGTACTTC
CASSPLLVGEQYF
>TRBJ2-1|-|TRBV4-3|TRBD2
TGCGCCAGCAGCCAGTCGACTAGCGGGAGGGCCGATGAGCAGTTCTTC
CASSQSTSGRADEQFF
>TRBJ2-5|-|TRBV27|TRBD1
TGTGCCAGCAGTGCGGGACAGGGGTTTGCGGGACAAGAGACCCAGTACTTC
CASSAGQGFAGQETQYF
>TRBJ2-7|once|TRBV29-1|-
TGCAGCGTTGAAGTCGGAGACAGGAACTACGAGCAGTACTTC
CSVEVGDRNYEQYF